What follows are 8 T cell receptor beta chains derived from one specimen sequenced in a study of blood T cell repertoires in COVID-19. The protocol was immunoSEQ multiplex PCR, while the TCRdb copy is restricted to in-frame clones and leaves out a portion. The sample yields about 170,000 clones, roughly 80% seen once. The sequenced sample was peripheral blood. Source of these receptors: a man in his 70s with acute or convalescent COVID-19.

The rearrangement joins TRBV19 to TRBJ2-1; TRBD2 matches 9 bases. Germline-derived CDR1 and CDR2 are LNHDA and SQIVND (reference sequence). Trimming took 5 bases from V and 4 from J; bases not matched to a gene: 15. This CDR3 spans 18 amino acids. For the CDR3, the DNA is TGTGCCAGTAGTTCCGCTCGCGGGGGGGCCCGAGGGTACAATGAGCAGTTCTTC. Translation: CASSSARGGARGYNEQFF.

The rearrangement joins TRBV6-5 to TRBJ1-1; 8 nucleotides match TRBD1. The CDR3 is 14 amino acids. Germline CDR1 reads MNHEY; CDR2 reads SVGAGI. The trim removed 6 bases at V and 4 bases at J, leaving 7 bases unmatched. The CDR3 here is CASRPDRGGTEAFF. The CDR3, as DNA: TGTGCCAGCAGACCCGACAGGGGTGGCACTGAAGCTTTCTTT.

V gene TRBV2 combines with J gene TRBJ1-2; 7 bases map to TRBD1. The CDR3 contains 12 residues. Germline trimming cut 3 bases from V and 10 bases from J; bases unmatched to any gene: 5. Germline CDR1 and CDR2: SNHLY and FYNNEI. The CDR3 region is CASSETGRDYTF. CDR3 DNA: TGTGCCAGCAGTGAGACAGGGCGAGACTACACCTTC.

The V call is TRBV7-2, the J call TRBJ2-5, with 10 positions matching TRBD1. The CDR3 spans 13 residues. Germline V lookup: CDR1 SGHTA, CDR2 FQGNSA. V dropped 7 bases and J dropped 5; count of bases not matched to a gene: 4. The CDR3 DNA follows: TGTGCCAGCACCCGGGACAGGGGTGAGACCCAGTACTTC. This sequence encodes CASTRDRGETQYF.

The V and J genes are TRBV25-1 and TRBJ2-2; 8 nucleotides align to TRBD1. CDR3 size: 17 residues. Germline V gene sequence: CDR1 MGHDK, CDR2 SYGVNS. Trimming at V came to 2 bases and at J to 4 bases, leaving 9 bases not matched to a gene. CDR3 bases: TGTGCCAGCAGTGAACCGCTACAGGGGGATGGCACCGGGGAGCTGTTTTTT. This encodes CASSEPLQGDGTGELFF.

The J gene is TRBJ1-6, the V gene TRBV14, with D perhaps TRBD1 (6 bases). This CDR3 comprises 20 residues. V was shortened by 0 bases and J by 0 bases, with 18 bases between the two germline ends. In germline, CDR1 is SGHDN, CDR2 FVKESK. CDR3: CASSQDVLGGPSSYNSPLHF. In nucleotides, the CDR3 is TGTGCCAGCAGCCAAGATGTTTTGGGGGGGCCAAGCTCCTATAATTCACCCCTCCACTTT.

This clone was detected only once. The gene calls are TRBV6-5 and TRBJ1-2, with TRBD1 matching 10 bases. The CDR3 sequence is 15 residues long. Trimming removed 0 bases from V and 7 bases from J; junction bases left unmatched: 5. Germline CDR1 and CDR2: MNHEY and SVGAGI. Here the CDR3 reads CASSYSGQGTSGYTF. Written as DNA, the CDR3 is TGTGCCAGCAGTTACTCGGGACAGGGGACTTCTGGCTACACCTTC.

J is TRBJ2-1 and V is TRBV6-5; 7 bases align to TRBD2. The length of the CDR3 is 11 residues. CDR1 MNHEY and CDR2 SVGAGI come from the germline V gene. J lost 11 bases, V lost 4 bases, and 2 bases had no gene match. The CDR3 here is CASSWEGKQFF. DNA of the CDR3: TGTGCCAGCAGTTGGGAGGGAAAGCAGTTCTTC.